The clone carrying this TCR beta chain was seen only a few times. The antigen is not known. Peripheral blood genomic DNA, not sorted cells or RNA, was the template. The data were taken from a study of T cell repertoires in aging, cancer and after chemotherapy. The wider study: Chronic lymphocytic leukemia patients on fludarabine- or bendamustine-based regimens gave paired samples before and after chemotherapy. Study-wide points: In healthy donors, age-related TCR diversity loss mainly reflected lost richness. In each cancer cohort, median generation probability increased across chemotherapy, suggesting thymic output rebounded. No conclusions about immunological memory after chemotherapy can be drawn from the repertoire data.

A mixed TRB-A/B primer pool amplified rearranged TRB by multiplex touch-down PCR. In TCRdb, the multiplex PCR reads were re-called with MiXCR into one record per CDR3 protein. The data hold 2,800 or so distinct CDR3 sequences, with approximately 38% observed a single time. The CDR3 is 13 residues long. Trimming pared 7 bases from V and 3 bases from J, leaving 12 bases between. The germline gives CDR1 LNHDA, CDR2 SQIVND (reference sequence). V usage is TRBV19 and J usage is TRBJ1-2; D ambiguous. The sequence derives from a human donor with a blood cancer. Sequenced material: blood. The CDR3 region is CASTLGPDYGYTF. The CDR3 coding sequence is TGTGCCAGTACCCTCGGACCGGACTATGGCTACACCTTC.